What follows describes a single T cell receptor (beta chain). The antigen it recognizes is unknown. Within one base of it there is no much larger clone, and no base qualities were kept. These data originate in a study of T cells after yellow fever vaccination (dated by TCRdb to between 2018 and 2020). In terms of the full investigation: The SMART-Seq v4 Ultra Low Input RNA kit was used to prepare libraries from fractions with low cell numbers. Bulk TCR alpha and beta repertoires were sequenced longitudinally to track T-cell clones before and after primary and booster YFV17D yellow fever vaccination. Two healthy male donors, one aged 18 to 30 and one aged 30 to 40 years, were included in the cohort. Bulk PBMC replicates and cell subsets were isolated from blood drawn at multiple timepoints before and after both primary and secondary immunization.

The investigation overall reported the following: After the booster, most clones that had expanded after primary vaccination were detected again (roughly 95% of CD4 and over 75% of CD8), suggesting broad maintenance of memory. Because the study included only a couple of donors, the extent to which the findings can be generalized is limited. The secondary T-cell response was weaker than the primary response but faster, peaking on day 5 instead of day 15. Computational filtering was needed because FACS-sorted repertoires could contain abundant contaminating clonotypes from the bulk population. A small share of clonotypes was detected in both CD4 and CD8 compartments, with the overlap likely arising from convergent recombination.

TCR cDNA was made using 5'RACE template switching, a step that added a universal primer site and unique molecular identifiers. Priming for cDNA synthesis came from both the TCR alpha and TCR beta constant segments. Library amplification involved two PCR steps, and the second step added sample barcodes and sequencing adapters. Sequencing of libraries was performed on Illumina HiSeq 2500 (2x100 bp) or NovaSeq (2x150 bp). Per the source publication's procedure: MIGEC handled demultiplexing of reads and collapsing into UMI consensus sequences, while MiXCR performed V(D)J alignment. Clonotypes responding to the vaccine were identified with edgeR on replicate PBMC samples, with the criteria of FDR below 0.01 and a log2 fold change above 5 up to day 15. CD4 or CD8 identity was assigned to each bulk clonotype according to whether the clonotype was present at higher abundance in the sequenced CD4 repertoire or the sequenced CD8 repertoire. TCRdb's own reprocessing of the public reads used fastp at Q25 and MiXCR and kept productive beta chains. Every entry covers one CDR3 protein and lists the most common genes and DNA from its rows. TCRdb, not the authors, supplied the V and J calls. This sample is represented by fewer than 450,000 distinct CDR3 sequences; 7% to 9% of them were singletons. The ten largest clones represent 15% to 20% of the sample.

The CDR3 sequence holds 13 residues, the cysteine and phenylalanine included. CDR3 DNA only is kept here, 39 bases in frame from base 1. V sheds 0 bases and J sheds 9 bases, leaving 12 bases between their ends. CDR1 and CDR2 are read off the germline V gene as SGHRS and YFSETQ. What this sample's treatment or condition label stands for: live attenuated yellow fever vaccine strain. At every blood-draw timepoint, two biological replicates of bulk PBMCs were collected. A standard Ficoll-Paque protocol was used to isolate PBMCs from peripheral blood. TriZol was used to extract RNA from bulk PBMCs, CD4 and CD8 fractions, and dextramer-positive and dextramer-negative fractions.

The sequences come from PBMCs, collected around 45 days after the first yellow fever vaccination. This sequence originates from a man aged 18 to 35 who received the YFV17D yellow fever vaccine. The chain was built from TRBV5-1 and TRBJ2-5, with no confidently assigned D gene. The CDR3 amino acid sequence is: CASSLAVERPQYF. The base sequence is TGCGCCAGCAGCTTGGCGGTGGAGAGACCCCAGTACTTC.